What follows are 28 T cell receptor beta chains derived from one specimen sequenced in a study of CD8+ T cells in alopecia areata. The authors extracted RNA and reverse transcribed it into cDNA as the sequencing template. Using immunoSEQ multiplex PCR, the repertoire was profiled, and TCRdb retains in-frame clones only, with some absent. The table has 170,000 or so clones, around 50% seen once. Treatment defined: oral pan-JAK inhibitor, 5-10 mg twice daily. The sample in question was CD8+ T cells sorted from blood, obtained at week 24, from a patient treated with tofacitinib. These receptors came from a human donor with alopecia areata.

This chain uses TRBV4-2 with TRBJ2-7; TRBD2 agrees at 12 bases. Germline-derived CDR1 and CDR2 are LGHNA and YNFKEQ. The CDR3 spans 17 residues. After removal of 3 bases from V and 1 base from J, the junction contained 7 bases not matched to a gene. The CDR3 coding sequence is TGTGCCAGCAGCCAGATGCTACTAGCGGGGGGATCCTACGAGCAGTACTTC. It codes for CASSQMLLAGGSYEQYF.

A few counts support this clone. The chain couples TRBV4-1 to TRBJ1-1; 7 bases align to TRBD1. After removal of 3 bases from V and 2 bases from J, the junction contained 27 bases not matched to a gene. This CDR3 has 22 amino acids. Per the germline V gene, CDR1 is MGHRA and CDR2 is YSYEKL. The CDR3 sequence: CASSQAPIKYPGQQGFNTEAFF. The CDR3 nucleotides read TGCGCCAGCAGCCAGGCCCCGATTAAATACCCGGGACAGCAAGGATTTAACACTGAAGCTTTCTTT.

The rearrangement links TRBV2 to TRBJ1-1, with 7 bases lining up with TRBD1. CDR3 length equals 17 residues. V was pared by 4 bases and J by 7 bases, with 18 bases of the junction left unmatched. From germline, CDR1 is SNHLY and CDR2 FYNNEI. The CDR3 DNA is TGTGCCAGCAGTGCCGGCGTAGGAGACAGGGACCTCAGTGAAGCTTTCTTT. This sequence encodes CASSAGVGDRDLSEAFF.

This clone was recorded only once. The gene calls are TRBV30 and TRBJ2-3; perhaps TRBD1 as D (5 bases). The CDR3 has 18 amino acids. Trimming cost V 3 bases and J 4 bases, with 26 bases left between them. Germline lookup yields CDR1 GTSNPN and CDR2 SVGIG (reference sequence). CDR3 protein: CAWSLLIQPGFYADTQYF. CDR3 sequence (DNA): TGTGCCTGGAGCTTACTAATCCAACCAGGGTTTTATGCAGATACGCAGTATTTT.

V usage is TRBV13 and J usage is TRBJ1-2, with D possibly being TRBD1 (5 bases). The germline V gene has CDR1 PRHDT and CDR2 FYEKMQ (reference sequence). The CDR3 runs to 14 residues. Trimming removed 5 bases from V and 4 bases from J, with 14 bases in between. This chain's CDR3 is CASSPRSGSYGYTF. DNA of the CDR3: TGTGCCAGCAGCCCAAGGTCAGGGTCCTATGGCTACACCTTC.

The chain links TRBV11-2 to TRBJ2-1; D is unresolved. The germline V gene encodes CDR1 SGHAT and CDR2 FQNNGV. CDR3 length equals 12 residues. Deletions cut 5 bases from V and 10 bases from J, with 12 bases between. CDR3 in amino acids: CASSLQVGEQFF. The DNA for the CDR3 is TGTGCCAGCAGCCTCCAAGTAGGGGAGCAGTTCTTC. Full variable domain (remainder filled in from reference TRBV11-2 and TRBJ2-1): EAGVAQSPRYKIIEKRQSVAFWCNPISGHATLYWYQQILGQGPKLLIQFQNNGVVDDSQLPKDRFSAERLKGVDSTLKIQPAKLEDSAVYLCASSLQVGEQFFGPGTRLTVL.

The V call is TRBV27, the J call TRBJ2-3, with 11 nucleotides matching TRBD2. Germline V gene sequence: CDR1 MNHEY, CDR2 SMNVEV (reference sequence). V trimming: 5 bases; J trimming: 5 bases; junction bases outside the gene matches: 9. There are 16 residues in the CDR3. The CDR3 DNA sequence: TGTGCCAGCAGTCGATATAGCGGGGGGGCTAAAGATACGCAGTATTTT. Protein sequence: CASSRYSGGAKDTQYF.

The CDR3 region is CASSLRHDAYEQYF. DNA of the CDR3: TGTGCCAGCAGCTTAAGACACGACGCCTACGAGCAGTACTTC. The V gene is TRBV7-8, the J gene TRBJ2-7, with D hard to call. The germline CDR1 and CDR2 sequences are SGHVS and FQNEAQ. The V gene lost 2 bases and the J gene lost 2 bases, with 10 bases spanning the gap. There are 14 residues in the CDR3.

CDR3 sequence: CAGRDSLNTEAFF. DNA for the CDR3: TGTGCCGGCCGGGACAGCCTGAACACTGAAGCTTTCTTT. The chain links TRBV30 to TRBJ1-1; 7 bases align to TRBD1. Germline values: CDR1 GTSNPN, CDR2 SVGIG (reference sequence). The CDR3 consists of 13 residues. The trim removed 8 bases at V and 0 bases at J, leaving 6 bases unmatched.

The chain has TRBV7-9 and TRBJ1-2; D is undetermined. V was cut by 1 base and J by 14 bases, with 11 bases left in between. The CDR3 consists of 11 residues. Germline V lookup: CDR1 SEHNR, CDR2 FQNEAQ (reference sequence). CDR3 nucleotide sequence: TGTGCCAGCAGCTTAGACAGCCCGTGGACCTTC. This translates into CASSLDSPWTF.

The J gene is TRBJ1-5, the V gene TRBV19; a possible D gene is TRBD1 (5 bases). The germline gives CDR1 LNHDA, CDR2 SQIVND (reference sequence). The CDR3 spans 15 residues. V shed 4 bases and J shed 2 bases, with 12 bases lying between them. Here the CDR3 DNA reads TGTGCCAGTAGTACCTGGGGCAGGGGCAATCAGCCCCAGCATTTT. The encoded protein is CASSTWGRGNQPQHF. The full variable domain, with the rest looked up from reference TRBV19 and TRBJ1-5, is DGGITQSPKYLFRKEGQNVTLSCEQNLNHDAMYWYRQDPGQGLRLIYYSQIVNDFQKGDIAEGYSVSREKKESFPLTVTSAQKNPTAFYLCASSTWGRGNQPQHFGDGTRLSIL.

This chain connects TRBV2 to TRBJ2-7; 7 bases are a match to TRBD1. Trimming at V came to 10 bases and at J to 3 bases, leaving 9 bases not matched to a gene. The germline V gene encodes CDR1 SNHLY and CDR2 FYNNEI. The CDR3 is made up of 13 amino acids. CDR3 nucleotides: TGTGCCACCAGGGACAGACCCTTCTACGAGCAGTACTTC. Translated, it gives CATRDRPFYEQYF.

The rearrangement uses TRBV5-1 and TRBJ2-1; TRBD2 aligns across 10 bases. The CDR3 covers 15 residues. The germline gives CDR1 SGHRS, CDR2 YFSETQ. V shed 0 bases and J 9 bases; nucleotides not matched to a gene: 6. CDR3: CASSLAAGLAVEQFF. CDR3 DNA: TGCGCCAGCAGCTTGGCCGCAGGACTAGCGGTTGAGCAGTTCTTC. The full variable domain, in which reference TRBV5-1 and TRBJ2-1 provide the parts outside the CDR3, is KAGVTQTPRYLIKTRGQQVTLSCSPISGHRSVSWYQQTPGQGLQFLFEYFSETQRNKGNFPGRFSGRQFSNSRSEMNVSTLELGDSALYLCASSLAAGLAVEQFFGPGTRLTVL.

This clone was found a few times. V gene TRBV4-1 combines with J gene TRBJ2-5, with D maybe TRBD2 (7 bases). V was pared by 0 bases and J by 5 bases, with 19 bases between. Germline-derived CDR1 and CDR2 are MGHRA and YSYEKL. The CDR3 is 17 amino acids. CDR3 in DNA: TGCGCCAGCAGCCAAGATTACCAACGGGGGGCGAGGGAGACCCAGTACTTC. This encodes CASSQDYQRGARETQYF.

The chain combines TRBV30 with TRBJ2-3; unclear D gene. V was trimmed by 5 bases and J by 5 bases, leaving 8 bases between them. The length of the CDR3 is 11 residues. Looked up from germline, CDR1 is GTSNPN and CDR2 is SVGIG (reference sequence). The CDR3 DNA is TGTGCCTGGTTTAAGCTAGATACGCAGTATTTT. Its protein is CAWFKLDTQYF.

This clone was seen a few times. V gene TRBV2 combines with J gene TRBJ1-2; D is undetermined. There are 10 residues in the CDR3. Between the trimmed V and J ends, which lost 8 bases and 7 bases, there was a span of 8 bases. Germline CDR1 reads SNHLY; CDR2 reads FYNNEI. CDR3 region: CASFGFGYTF. CDR3 nucleotide sequence: TGTGCCAGCTTCGGATTTGGCTACACCTTC.

This clone was seen repeatedly, ten times or more. The rearrangement joins TRBV2 to TRBJ1-6; D call uncertain. The V end lost 3 bases, the J end lost 6 bases, and 9 bases lay between the germline ends. CDR3 size: 14 residues. Germline CDR1 is SNHLY and CDR2 is FYNNEI. The CDR3 reads CASSDAGTNSPLHF. The CDR3 nucleotides are TGTGCCAGCAGTGATGCAGGAACTAATTCACCCCTCCACTTT.

The chain couples TRBV29-1 to TRBJ1-2; 9 bases line up with TRBD1. In germline, CDR1 is SQVTM, CDR2 ANQGSEA. Losses at the gene ends were 5 bases for V and 3 bases for J; bases not matched to a gene: 10. CDR3 size: 15 residues. CDR3 protein: CSVPTRDRADYGYTF. CDR3 DNA sequence: TGCAGCGTTCCTACCCGGGACAGGGCGGACTATGGCTACACCTTC. Variable domain in full (rest from reference TRBV29-1 and TRBJ1-2): SAVISQKPSRDICQRGTSLTIQCQVDSQVTMMFWYRQQPGQSLTLIATANQGSEATYESGFVIDKFPISRPNLTFSTLTVSNMSPEDSSIYLCSVPTRDRADYGYTFGSGTRLTVV.

This CDR3 is CASSQAGDIQYF. For the CDR3, the DNA is TGCGCCAGCAGCCAAGCCGGGGACATTCAGTACTTC. This chain connects TRBV4-1 to TRBJ2-4; tentative D call: TRBD2 (5 bases). Germline V gene data show CDR1 as MGHRA and CDR2 as YSYEKL. CDR3 size: 12 residues. V was clipped by 1 base and J by 8 bases, with 6 bases between them.

In this sample, this clone turned up a few times. The chain is built from TRBV7-9 and TRBJ2-2; 8 positions agree with TRBD2. Trimming took 2 bases from V and 5 from J; bases not matched to a gene: 10. CDR3 length: 17 residues. Germline loops: CDR1 SEHNR, CDR2 FQNEAQ (reference sequence). The CDR3 nucleotides read TGTGCCAGCAGCTTATGGGACCGCGGGGGGACAACCGGGGAGCTGTTTTTT. Its translation: CASSLWDRGGTTGELFF.

The V call is TRBV6-5, the J call TRBJ1-2; D not certain. Germline V lookup: CDR1 MNHEY, CDR2 SVGAGI. Trimming left V 0 bases short and J 7 bases short, with 15 bases between. The CDR3 consists of 15 residues. The CDR3 DNA reads TGTGCCAGCAGTTACTCCCACGGAAACAAGGGTGGCTACACCTTC. It specifies CASSYSHGNKGGYTF.

The rearrangement joins TRBV2 to TRBJ1-1, with D uncertain. The germline V gene encodes CDR1 SNHLY and CDR2 FYNNEI. V was cut by 2 bases and J by 4 bases, with 5 bases left in between. The CDR3 runs to 12 residues. The CDR3 here is CASSESTTEAFF. DNA of the CDR3: TGTGCCAGCAGTGAATCGACCACTGAAGCTTTCTTT.

This sequence joins TRBV11-2 and TRBJ2-3; D is ambiguous. V was shortened by 7 bases and J by 5 bases, with 10 bases between the two germline ends. CDR3 length equals 12 residues. Germline V gene lookup returns CDR1 SGHAT and CDR2 FQNNGV. CDR3 residues: CASTDRGDTQYF. Here the CDR3 DNA reads TGTGCCAGCACTGATAGAGGAGATACGCAGTATTTT. The whole variable domain, remainder taken from reference TRBV11-2 and TRBJ2-3, is EAGVAQSPRYKIIEKRQSVAFWCNPISGHATLYWYQQILGQGPKLLIQFQNNGVVDDSQLPKDRFSAERLKGVDSTLKIQPAKLEDSAVYLCASTDRGDTQYFGPGTRLTVL.

This clone was counted only a few times. The V gene is TRBV30, the J gene TRBJ2-7; D is unclear. V gave up 1 base and J gave up 2 bases, with 9 bases separating them. The CDR3 consists of 13 residues. Germline V CDR1 and CDR2: GTSNPN, SVGIG (reference sequence). The CDR3 is CAWSADDTYEQYF. The CDR3 nucleotides read TGTGCCTGGAGTGCGGATGACACCTACGAGCAGTACTTC.

Notes on this clone: This sample includes further DNA sequences coding for the same CDR3. The rearrangement joins TRBV5-1 to TRBJ2-7, with 7 bases matching TRBD2. V lost 2 bases and J lost 6; bases outside the gene matches: 2. The germline V gene has CDR1 SGHRS and CDR2 YFSETQ. CDR3 length equals 12 residues. CDR3 region: CASSLAGIEQYF. The CDR3 coding sequence is TGCGCCAGCAGCTTAGCGGGAATCGAGCAGTACTTC. Based on the CDR3 plus reference TRBV5-1 and TRBJ2-7, the full variable domain is KAGVTQTPRYLIKTRGQQVTLSCSPISGHRSVSWYQQTPGQGLQFLFEYFSETQRNKGNFPGRFSGRQFSNSRSEMNVSTLELGDSALYLCASSLAGIEQYFGPGTRLTVT.

This clone was seen only a few times. The chain employs TRBV9 and TRBJ2-7; a possible D gene is TRBD2 (6 bases). This CDR3 spans 15 amino acids. The germline gives CDR1 SGDLS, CDR2 YYNGEE. Trimming cost V 0 bases and J 5 bases, with 15 bases left between them. The CDR3 DNA follows: TGTGCCAGCAGCGTAGGGGGCGGGGATATCGACGAGCAGTACTTC. Translation gives CASSVGGGDIDEQYF.

This clone appeared a single time. The chain joins TRBV30 to TRBJ2-6; D assignment may be TRBD1 or TRBD2 (5 bases each). Germline CDR1 is GTSNPN and CDR2 is SVGIG (reference sequence). Trimming cost V 7 bases and J 1 base, with 11 bases left between them. The CDR3 extends over 14 amino acids. CDR3 DNA: TGTGCCTCCGCGAGGGGTTCTGGGGCCAACGTCCTGACTTTC. It encodes CASARGSGANVLTF.

This clone was detected a few times. CDR3 coding DNA: TGTGCCAGCAGCATCAAAGGGGCTTCGAATTCACCCCTCCACTTT. Encoded protein: CASSIKGASNSPLHF. The gene calls are TRBV7-9 and TRBJ1-6; D is possibly TRBD1 (5 bases). Germline CDR1 SEHNR, CDR2 FQNEAQ (reference sequence). The V gene lost 5 bases and the J gene lost 7 bases, with 15 bases spanning the gap. CDR3 size: 15 residues.